The sequence of this T cell receptor beta chain was determined in a study of T cell responses to AZD1222 COVID-19 vaccine. Produced via immunoSEQ multiplex PCR; TCRdb's table is partial and in-frame only. The data contain about 140,000 clones, 88% of them seen just once; the ten biggest clones take up 2.5% to 3.5%. Trimming took off 6 bases at V and 9 bases at J, with 18 bases between the two ends. The germline CDR1 and CDR2 sequences are MNHNY and SVGAGI (reference sequence). The CDR3 totals 14 residues. This clonotype was sampled from an adult who received the AZD1222 COVID-19 vaccine. Here the sequenced sample was peripheral blood, taken 28 days after the second AZD1222 dose. The chain is built from TRBV6-6 and TRBJ2-1, with D possibly TRBD2 on 5 matching bases. CDR3 sequence (DNA): TGTGCCAGCAGCGGCAGGAGGCTACCCGGTGAGCAGTTCTTC. Its translation is CASSGRRLPGEQFF.